A single sample is the source of the 13 T cell receptor beta chains below, sequenced in a study of CD8 T cells in ankylosing spondylitis. In TCRdb, the 5' RACE reads were re-called with MiXCR into one record per CDR3 protein. The table records 150,000 to 200,000 distinct CDR3 sequences, roughly 18% of them present only once. Material for sequencing was blood, either unsorted or a sorted T cell fraction (not recorded which). Source of these receptors: a male donor under 30 with ankylosing spondylitis or in good health (not recorded which).

This clonotype has at least ten counts. The chain is built from TRBV20-1 and TRBJ2-2; D remains ambiguous. Per germline, CDR1 DFQATT and CDR2 SNEGSKA (reference sequence). CDR3 length equals 13 residues. V lost 4 bases, J lost 0 bases, and 6 bases lay in between. The CDR3: CSAKWPNTGELFF. The CDR3 DNA reads TGCAGTGCTAAATGGCCGAACACCGGGGAGCTGTTTTTT.

This clonotype was observed many times. The V call is TRBV24-1, the J call TRBJ2-1; no reliable D call. Germline loops: CDR1 KGHDR, CDR2 SFDVKD. This CDR3 has 13 amino acids. Trimming shortened V by 4 bases and J by 7 bases, and 10 bases separated the two germline ends. The CDR3 reads CATSDSLRNEQFF. The CDR3 DNA sequence: TGTGCCACCAGTGACTCCCTCCGGAATGAGCAGTTCTTC.

The J gene is TRBJ2-4, the V gene TRBV7-2; 14 bases are shared with TRBD2. V lost 1 base, J lost 3 bases, and 8 bases stayed unmatched. CDR1 is SGHTA and CDR2 is FQGNSA in the germline V gene. This CDR3 spans 19 amino acids. The CDR3 coding sequence is TGTGCCAGCAGCTTAGGACTAGCGGGAGGGGTCGGGGTCAAAAACATTCAGTACTTC. Translated, it gives CASSLGLAGGVGVKNIQYF.

This clonotype was recorded many times. The chain combines TRBV4-1 with TRBJ1-1, with D maybe TRBD1 (5 bases). The germline CDR1 and CDR2 sequences are MGHRA and YSYEKL. This CDR3 has 15 amino acids. V lost 4 bases to trimming and J lost 4 bases, with 16 bases between them. Written as DNA, the CDR3 is TGCGCCAGCAGCCCCGATGAGGGGTGGGGCACTGAAGCTTTCTTT. It codes for CASSPDEGWGTEAFF.

In its sample, this clonotype was seen many times. The CDR3 region is CASSGGLAGYYEQYV. In DNA form, the CDR3 reads TGTGCCAGCAGCGGAGGACTAGCGGGGTACTACGAGCAGTACGTC. The chain couples TRBV5-6 to TRBJ2-7; TRBD2 aligns across 12 bases. Trimming cost V 4 bases and J 3 bases; bases outside gene matches: 5. CDR3 length: 15 amino acids. CDR1 and CDR2 (germline): SGHDT, YYEEEE.

This clonotype was found many times. As DNA, the CDR3 is TGTGCCAGCAGCCCACGGACTAGCGGATACACAGATACGCAGTATTTT. This codes for CASSPRTSGYTDTQYF. The chain employs TRBV27 and TRBJ2-3; 10 positions agree with TRBD2. V shed 6 bases, J shed 2 bases, and the junction held 8 bases outside the gene matches. The germline V gene has CDR1 MNHEY and CDR2 SMNVEV (reference sequence). The CDR3 covers 16 residues.

This clonotype was detected many times. The chain has TRBV10-2 and TRBJ2-7; 11 bases are shared with TRBD2. V shed 0 bases and J 6 bases; nucleotides not matched to a gene: 1. The CDR3 totals 14 residues. In germline, CDR1 is WSHSY, CDR2 SAAADI. The CDR3 nucleotides are TGCGCCAGCAGTGAGTCGGGACTAGCGGCCGAGCAGTACTTC. The encoded protein is CASSESGLAAEQYF.

This clonotype has just one count. V usage is TRBV29-1 and J usage is TRBJ2-1; D is unresolved. This CDR3 contains 13 residues. Trimming took 5 bases from V and 1 from J, leaving 9 bases between them. Germline V gene lookup returns CDR1 SQVTM and CDR2 ANQGSEA. CDR3 protein: CSVPGASYNEQFF. Written as DNA, the CDR3 is TGCAGCGTTCCGGGCGCGTCCTACAATGAGCAGTTCTTC.

The rearrangement uses TRBV11-2 and TRBJ2-7, with 8 bases aligning to TRBD2. J was trimmed by 2 bases and V by 5 bases; bases with no gene match: 11. The CDR3 runs to 16 residues. Germline V gene sequence: CDR1 SGHAT, CDR2 FQNNGV. CDR3 residues: CASSPPGTRATYEQYF. The CDR3 region has the DNA TGTGCCAGCAGCCCACCAGGGACTAGGGCAACCTACGAGCAGTACTTC.

This clonotype has ten or more counts. Here the CDR3 reads CASSSPDRGREEQYV. Written as DNA, the CDR3 is TGTGCCAGCAGTTCCCCAGACAGGGGGCGGGAGGAGCAGTACGTC. The chain carries TRBV27 and TRBJ2-7; TRBD1 aligns across 10 bases. Germline CDR1 is MNHEY and CDR2 is SMNVEV (reference sequence). This CDR3 is built from 15 residues. V dropped 4 bases and J dropped 7; count of bases not matched to a gene: 10.

V gene TRBV10-3 combines with J gene TRBJ2-3; the match to TRBD1 covers 8 bases. This CDR3 is built from 15 residues. V lost 6 bases, J lost 5 bases, and 10 bases stayed unmatched. Germline loops: CDR1 ENHRY, CDR2 SYGVKD. The CDR3 DNA sequence: TGTGCCATCAGCGATGACAGGGGTTACAAAGATACGCAGTATTTT. It specifies CAISDDRGYKDTQYF.

This clonotype was counted at least ten times. This chain connects TRBV12-3 or TRBV12-4 to TRBJ2-5, with 14 bases matching TRBD2. The trim removed 3 bases at V and 5 bases at J, leaving 5 bases unmatched. The CDR3 runs 16 residues. The CDR3 DNA reads TGTGCCAGCAGTTTCTTGGGACTAGCGGGAGAGGAGACCCAGTACTTC. Its protein is CASSFLGLAGEETQYF.

At least ten counts were recorded for this clonotype. The chain is built from TRBV7-8 and TRBJ2-6; TRBD1 aligns across 9 bases. This CDR3 has 18 amino acids. The V segment lost 5 bases and the J segment 0 bases; nucleotides outside the gene matches: 8. The V gene's germline CDR1 is SGHVS and CDR2 FQNEAQ. The CDR3 sequence is CASSIRQGGNSGANVLTF. The CDR3 nucleotides are TGTGCCAGCAGCATCCGACAGGGGGGCAACTCTGGGGCCAACGTCCTGACTTTC. Supplemented by reference TRBV7-8 and TRBJ2-6, the full variable domain reads GAGVSQSPRYKVAKRGQDVALRCDPISGHVSLFWYQQALGQGPEFLTYFQNEAQLDKSGLPSDRFFAERPEGSVSTLKIQRTQQEDSAVYLCASSIRQGGNSGANVLTFGAGSRLTVL.